Listed below are T cell receptor beta chains from one sample, sequenced in a study of blood T cell repertoires in COVID-19. Sequenced by immunoSEQ multiplex PCR; TCRdb stores in-frame clones only, minus some. Altogether about 200,000 clones are present, roughly 87% being singletons, with the ten largest covering 2% to 2.5%. Sequencing input: PBMCs or T cells enriched from blood (not recorded which). These receptors all stem from a woman aged 30 to 39 who had recovered from COVID-19. Each CDR3 is given with its conserved first and last residue. The D gene is left open where the match is weak. Clone size is not always given. Where it is, it says once, few, many or a class for expanded clones.

clone_size: once
j_call: TRBJ2-7
cdr3_length: 14
d_call: TRBD2
v_call: TRBV5-4
cdr3_nt: TGTGCCAGCAGCCCTAGCGGGGGGCTCTACGAGCAGTACTTC
cdr3_aa: CASSPSGGLYEQYF

clone_size: .
j_call: TRBJ1-1
cdr3_length: 14
d_call: .
v_call: TRBV19
cdr3_nt: TGTGCCAGTAGTCCAGCGGTGATGAACACTGAAGCTTTCTTT
cdr3_aa: CASSPAVMNTEAFF

clone_size: .
j_call: TRBJ2-1
cdr3_length: 15
d_call: .
v_call: TRBV5-5
cdr3_nt: TGTGCCAGCAGCTCAACCGACAGGATTCCCAATGAGCAGTTCTTC
cdr3_aa: CASSSTDRIPNEQFF

clone_size: .
j_call: TRBJ2-1
cdr3_length: 12
d_call: TRBD1
v_call: TRBV6-5
cdr3_nt: TGTGCCAGCTGGACAGGGAACAATGAGCAGTTCTTC
cdr3_aa: CASWTGNNEQFF

clone_size: .
j_call: TRBJ2-5
cdr3_length: 14
d_call: .
v_call: TRBV11-1
cdr3_nt: TGTGCCAGCAGCTTATCCAGATCCCAAGAGACCCAGTACTTC
cdr3_aa: CASSLSRSQETQYF

clone_size: .
j_call: TRBJ2-2
cdr3_length: 14
d_call: .
v_call: TRBV3-1/TRBV3-2
cdr3_nt: TGTGCCAGCAGCCAAGGTCAGTTCACCGGGGAGCTGTTTTTT
cdr3_aa: CASSQGQFTGELFF

clone_size: .
j_call: TRBJ2-3
cdr3_length: 16
d_call: .
v_call: TRBV7-8
cdr3_nt: TGTGCCAGCAGCTTAGAGCTGGGGGCGGCGACAGATACGCAGTATTTT
cdr3_aa: CASSLELGAATDTQYF

clone_size: .
j_call: TRBJ2-1
cdr3_length: 14
d_call: .
v_call: TRBV11-2
cdr3_nt: TGTGCCAGCAGCTTAAGCCAGGGGAACAATGAGCAGTTCTTC
cdr3_aa: CASSLSQGNNEQFF

clone_size: .
j_call: TRBJ2-7
cdr3_length: 15
d_call: .
v_call: TRBV9
cdr3_nt: TGTGCCAGCAGCGTAGAATCAGGACTTTCCTACGAGCAGTACTTC
cdr3_aa: CASSVESGLSYEQYF

clone_size: .
j_call: TRBJ2-1
cdr3_length: 16
d_call: .
v_call: TRBV7-9
cdr3_nt: TGTGCCAGCAGCCCCTCCGAAAGCGCGAATTACAATGAGCAGTTCTTC
cdr3_aa: CASSPSESANYNEQFF

clone_size: .
j_call: TRBJ2-7
cdr3_length: 13
d_call: .
v_call: TRBV30
cdr3_nt: TGTGCCTGGAACAGGGATGTATCCTACGAGCAGTACTTC
cdr3_aa: CAWNRDVSYEQYF

clone_size: .
j_call: TRBJ2-5
cdr3_length: 13
d_call: TRBD1
v_call: TRBV3-1/TRBV3-2
cdr3_nt: TGTGCCAGCAGCCCTGGACAGGAGGAGACCCAGTACTTC
cdr3_aa: CASSPGQEETQYF

clone_size: .
j_call: TRBJ1-2
cdr3_length: 22
d_call: TRBD1
v_call: TRBV10-3
cdr3_nt: TGTGCCATCAGACAATCGGGGTCGATTCAAGGACCGGGACAGGGGAGGGTGGCCGGCTACACCTTC
cdr3_aa: CAIRQSGSIQGPGQGRVAGYTF

clone_size: .
j_call: TRBJ1-1
cdr3_length: 17
d_call: TRBD1
v_call: TRBV6-2/TRBV6-3
cdr3_nt: TGTGCCAGCAGTTATGTGGGACAGGGGGCTGGGAACACTGAAGCTTTCTTT
cdr3_aa: CASSYVGQGAGNTEAFF

clone_size: once
j_call: TRBJ1-2
cdr3_length: 10
d_call: .
v_call: TRBV7-3
cdr3_nt: TGTGCCAGCAGCCCCCGGGGCTACACCTTC
cdr3_aa: CASSPRGYTF

clone_size: .
j_call: TRBJ2-1
cdr3_length: 14
d_call: .
v_call: TRBV19
cdr3_nt: TGTGCCACCCTGGAGAACCCAATCGGTAGTGAGCAGTTCTTC
cdr3_aa: CATLENPIGSEQFF

clone_size: .
j_call: TRBJ2-1
cdr3_length: 18
d_call: TRBD2
v_call: TRBV19
cdr3_nt: TGTGCCAGTAGTCCCGGGACTAGCGGGGGGAGCTCCTACAATGAGCAGTTCTTC
cdr3_aa: CASSPGTSGGSSYNEQFF

clone_size: .
j_call: TRBJ2-7
cdr3_length: 13
d_call: .
v_call: TRBV3-1/TRBV3-2
cdr3_nt: TGTGCCAGCAGCCAAAGGAGCACCTACGAGCAGTACTTC
cdr3_aa: CASSQRSTYEQYF

clone_size: .
j_call: TRBJ2-3
cdr3_length: 15
d_call: .
v_call: TRBV4-1
cdr3_nt: TGCGCCAGCAGCCAAGATCGGTGGAGCAGAGATACGCAGTATTTT
cdr3_aa: CASSQDRWSRDTQYF

clone_size: .
j_call: TRBJ2-5
cdr3_length: 14
d_call: TRBD1
v_call: TRBV2
cdr3_nt: TGTGCCAGCAGTGACGGGACAGCTACGGGGACCCAGTACTTC
cdr3_aa: CASSDGTATGTQYF

clone_size: .
j_call: TRBJ2-2
cdr3_length: 15
d_call: .
v_call: TRBV4-3
cdr3_nt: TGCGCCAGCAGCCCCCGGGTCTTAAACACCGGGGAGCTGTTTTTT
cdr3_aa: CASSPRVLNTGELFF

clone_size: .
j_call: TRBJ2-2
cdr3_length: 15
d_call: TRBD2
v_call: TRBV2
cdr3_nt: TGTGCCAGCAGTGTAGGGACTAGTGGGACCGGGGAGCTGTTTTTT
cdr3_aa: CASSVGTSGTGELFF

clone_size: .
j_call: TRBJ1-1
cdr3_length: 16
d_call: .
v_call: TRBV6-5
cdr3_nt: TGTGCCAGCAGTTACGTATCAGCCGACTATAGGACTGAAGCTTTCTTT
cdr3_aa: CASSYVSADYRTEAFF

clone_size: .
j_call: TRBJ1-2
cdr3_length: 20
d_call: .
v_call: TRBV2
cdr3_nt: TGTGCCAGCAGTGAGGATGCGGGGGGTTTGGGCGAGGCCCCCTTCTATGGCTACACCTTC
cdr3_aa: CASSEDAGGLGEAPFYGYTF

clone_size: .
j_call: TRBJ1-4
cdr3_length: 15
d_call: .
v_call: TRBV4-1
cdr3_nt: TGCGCCAGCAGCCAAGACGGGGGGGCAGGGGAAAAACTGTTTTTT
cdr3_aa: CASSQDGGAGEKLFF

clone_size: .
j_call: TRBJ2-7
cdr3_length: 13
d_call: .
v_call: TRBV5-1
cdr3_nt: TGCGCCAGCAGCTTCGGGGGCTCCTACGAGCAGTACTTC
cdr3_aa: CASSFGGSYEQYF

clone_size: .
j_call: TRBJ1-1
cdr3_length: 15
d_call: .
v_call: TRBV11-2
cdr3_nt: TGTGCCAGCAGCTTAATCAGGGGTCGGGGCACTGAAGCTTTCTTT
cdr3_aa: CASSLIRGRGTEAFF

clone_size: .
j_call: TRBJ2-1
cdr3_length: 14
d_call: TRBD2
v_call: TRBV11-2
cdr3_nt: TGTGCCAGCAGCCCGCGGGAGGTTAGCAATGAGCAGTTCTTC
cdr3_aa: CASSPREVSNEQFF

clone_size: .
j_call: TRBJ1-5
cdr3_length: 13
d_call: .
v_call: TRBV2
cdr3_nt: TGTGCCAGCAGTGACAGCCACAGTCAGCCCCAGCATTTT
cdr3_aa: CASSDSHSQPQHF

clone_size: .
j_call: TRBJ1-1
cdr3_length: 13
d_call: .
v_call: TRBV7-9
cdr3_nt: TGTGCCAGCAGCTTAAGTGGGTCAAGGGGGGCTTTCTTT
cdr3_aa: CASSLSGSRGAFF

clone_size: .
j_call: TRBJ1-5
cdr3_length: 12
d_call: .
v_call: TRBV27
cdr3_nt: TGTGCCAGCAGTTATTATAGTCAGCCCCAGCATTTT
cdr3_aa: CASSYYSQPQHF

clone_size: .
j_call: TRBJ1-2
cdr3_length: 15
d_call: .
v_call: TRBV7-2
cdr3_nt: TGTGCCAGCAGCTTCGGACAAGCTTCTAACTATGGCTACACCTTC
cdr3_aa: CASSFGQASNYGYTF

clone_size: .
j_call: TRBJ2-7
cdr3_length: 13
d_call: .
v_call: TRBV19
cdr3_nt: TGTGCCAGTAGTAGGGGCCGGACCTACGAGCAGTACTTC
cdr3_aa: CASSRGRTYEQYF

clone_size: .
j_call: TRBJ2-1
cdr3_length: 19
d_call: .
v_call: TRBV21-1
cdr3_nt: TGTGCCAGCAGCAGGGAGAAGGGATTCCTCAGTGGGTCCTACAATGAGCAGTTCTTC
cdr3_aa: CASSREKGFLSGSYNEQFF

clone_size: .
j_call: TRBJ2-5
cdr3_length: 11
d_call: .
v_call: TRBV2
cdr3_nt: TGTGCCAGCAGGGGGCGAGAGACCCAGTACTTC
cdr3_aa: CASRGRETQYF

clone_size: .
j_call: TRBJ2-1
cdr3_length: 13
d_call: .
v_call: TRBV6-2/TRBV6-3
cdr3_nt: TGTGCCAGCAGTTACGCTCTTCGGAATGAGCAGTTCTTC
cdr3_aa: CASSYALRNEQFF

clone_size: .
j_call: TRBJ1-2
cdr3_length: 13
d_call: .
v_call: TRBV29-1
cdr3_nt: TGCAGCGTTGAAGGGGGCGGTAACTATGGCTACACCTTC
cdr3_aa: CSVEGGGNYGYTF

clone_size: .
j_call: TRBJ2-7
cdr3_length: 11
d_call: .
v_call: TRBV30
cdr3_nt: TGTGCCTGGAGCCTCTCCTACGAGCAGTACTTC
cdr3_aa: CAWSLSYEQYF

clone_size: .
j_call: TRBJ2-7
cdr3_length: 15
d_call: TRBD1
v_call: TRBV30
cdr3_nt: TGTGCCTGGAGTGTGGGACAGGGGGCTTCCTACGAGCAGTACTTC
cdr3_aa: CAWSVGQGASYEQYF

clone_size: .
j_call: TRBJ2-7
cdr3_length: 14
d_call: .
v_call: TRBV9
cdr3_nt: TGTGCCAGCAGCGGAAATATACAGGGTTACGAGCAGTACTTC
cdr3_aa: CASSGNIQGYEQYF

clone_size: .
j_call: TRBJ2-7
cdr3_length: 14
d_call: TRBD1
v_call: TRBV11-3
cdr3_nt: TGTGCCAGCAGCTCCCGGGACAGTGCTTACGAGCAGTACTTC
cdr3_aa: CASSSRDSAYEQYF

clone_size: .
j_call: TRBJ2-7
cdr3_length: 15
d_call: TRBD2
v_call: TRBV20-1
cdr3_nt: TGCAGTGCTAGTGGGGGGGCGGGAGGACGGCACGAGCAGTACTTC
cdr3_aa: CSASGGAGGRHEQYF

clone_size: many
j_call: TRBJ2-1
cdr3_length: 16
d_call: TRBD2
v_call: TRBV11-2
cdr3_nt: TGTGCCAGCAGCTTAGCGGGAGGCCCTTTAGGGAATGAGCAGTTCTTC
cdr3_aa: CASSLAGGPLGNEQFF

clone_size: .
j_call: TRBJ1-2
cdr3_length: 16
d_call: .
v_call: TRBV7-9
cdr3_nt: TGTGCCAGCAGCCAACGGGAGGCGGAGATTTCCTATGGCTACACCTTC
cdr3_aa: CASSQREAEISYGYTF

clone_size: few
j_call: TRBJ2-2
cdr3_length: 15
d_call: .
v_call: TRBV7-3
cdr3_nt: TGTGCCAGCAGCTTAGTGGGGGGAGACACCGGGGAGCTGTTTTTT
cdr3_aa: CASSLVGGDTGELFF

clone_size: .
j_call: TRBJ2-3
cdr3_length: 16
d_call: TRBD2
v_call: TRBV5-4
cdr3_nt: TGTGCCAGCAGCGGCCGACTAGCGGGAGTGTCAGATACGCAGTATTTT
cdr3_aa: CASSGRLAGVSDTQYF

clone_size: .
j_call: TRBJ1-2
cdr3_length: 12
d_call: TRBD1
v_call: TRBV6-1
cdr3_nt: TGTGCCAGCAGTCGGACAGGGGCTGGCTACACCTTC
cdr3_aa: CASSRTGAGYTF